This T cell receptor beta chain was identified during a study of molecular identifiers for immune sequencing clone quantification. Whole-study findings and limits: Highly expanded clone sizes could be underestimated by identical TCR molecules that share a barcode.

Preparation methods for the bulk TCR libraries were those previously described, with listed TCR primers. Each CDR3 protein is one row after TCRdb ran MiXCR on the PCR reads. The sample yields approximately 670,000 distinct CDR3 sequences, 20% seen once. Libraries of naive CD8 T cells were made from approximately 22,000 to 940,000 sorted cells. They used 10%, 30% or 50% RNA. For naive CD8 T cells, sorting used the CD8+CD4-CCR7+CD45RA+ phenotype. Ten or more counts support this clonotype. Its antigen is not identified. CDR3 length equals 17 residues. The ends were cut back, 8 bases at V and 0 bases at J, with 19 bases in the middle. CDR1 and CDR2 from the germline V gene are SEHNR and FQNEAQ (reference sequence).

This TCR derives from a human donor in good health. Some libraries in this study had Jurkat cell RNA spiked in. Sequencing was carried out using naive CD8+ T cells from blood, with Jurkat cell RNA spiked in. As for subset: FACS-sorted CD8+CD4-CCR7+CD45RA+ naive T cells. The chain carries TRBV7-9 and TRBJ2-2; a possible D gene is TRBD2 (6 bases). The DNA for the CDR3 is TGTGCCAGCCGCCTACCTGAGCGGGTACCGAACACCGGGGAGCTGTTTTTT. Encoded protein: CASRLPERVPNTGELFF. Together with reference TRBV7-9 and TRBJ2-2, the CDR3 gives the full variable domain: DTGVSQNPRHKITKRGQNVTFRCDPISEHNRLYWYRQTLGQGPEFLTYFQNEAQLEKSRLLSDRFSAERPKGSFSTLEIQRTEQGDSAMYLCASRLPERVPNTGELFFGEGSRLTVL.